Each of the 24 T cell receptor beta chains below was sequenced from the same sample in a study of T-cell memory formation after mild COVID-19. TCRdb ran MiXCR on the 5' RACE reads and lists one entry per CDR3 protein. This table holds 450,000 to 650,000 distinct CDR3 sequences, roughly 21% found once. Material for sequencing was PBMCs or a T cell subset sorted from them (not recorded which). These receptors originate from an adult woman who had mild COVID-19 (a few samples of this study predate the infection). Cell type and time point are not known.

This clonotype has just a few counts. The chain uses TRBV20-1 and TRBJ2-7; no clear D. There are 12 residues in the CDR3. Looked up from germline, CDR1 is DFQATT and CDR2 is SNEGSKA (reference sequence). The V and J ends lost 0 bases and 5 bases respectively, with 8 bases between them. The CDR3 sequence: CSARDRQHEQYF. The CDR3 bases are TGCAGTGCTAGAGACAGGCAACACGAGCAGTACTTC.

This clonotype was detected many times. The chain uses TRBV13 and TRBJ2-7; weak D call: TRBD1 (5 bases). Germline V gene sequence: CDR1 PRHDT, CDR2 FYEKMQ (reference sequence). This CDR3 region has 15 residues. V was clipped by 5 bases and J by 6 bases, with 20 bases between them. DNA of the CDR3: TGTGCCAGCAGCGCGAAGGGGCCTGAAGGATTCGAGCAGTACTTC. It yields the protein CASSAKGPEGFEQYF.

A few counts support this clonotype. CDR3 nucleotides: TGCAGCGTTGAACGAGACAGGGGAAACTATGGCTACACCTTC. It translates to CSVERDRGNYGYTF. The chain combines TRBV29-1 with TRBJ1-2; TRBD1 aligns across 8 bases. Trimming took 2 bases from V and 2 from J; bases not matched to a gene: 4. The CDR3 is 14 residues long. CDR1 is SQVTM, CDR2 ANQGSEA, per germline.

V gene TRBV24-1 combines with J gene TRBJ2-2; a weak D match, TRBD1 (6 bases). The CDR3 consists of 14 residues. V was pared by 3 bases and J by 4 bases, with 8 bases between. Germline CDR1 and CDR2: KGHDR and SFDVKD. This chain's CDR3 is CATSDNRVTGELFF. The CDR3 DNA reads TGTGCCACCAGTGATAACAGGGTCACCGGGGAGCTGTTTTTT.

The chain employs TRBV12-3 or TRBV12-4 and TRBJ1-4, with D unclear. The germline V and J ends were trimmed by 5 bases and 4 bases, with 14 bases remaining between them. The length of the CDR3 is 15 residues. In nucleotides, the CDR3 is TGTGCCAGCAGTCCTCAGAGGAAGGTTAATGAAAAACTGTTTTTT. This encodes CASSPQRKVNEKLFF.

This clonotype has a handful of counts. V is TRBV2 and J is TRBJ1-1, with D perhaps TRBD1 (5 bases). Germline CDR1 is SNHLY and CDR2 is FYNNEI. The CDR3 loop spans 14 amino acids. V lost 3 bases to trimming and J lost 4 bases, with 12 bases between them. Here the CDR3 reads CASSDQGRATEAFF. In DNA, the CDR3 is TGTGCCAGCAGTGATCAGGGACGGGCCACTGAAGCTTTCTTT.

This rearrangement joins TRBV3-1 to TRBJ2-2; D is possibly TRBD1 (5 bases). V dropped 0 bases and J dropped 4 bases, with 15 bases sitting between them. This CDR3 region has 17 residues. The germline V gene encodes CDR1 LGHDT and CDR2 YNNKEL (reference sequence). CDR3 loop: CASSQEPQGIGTGELFF. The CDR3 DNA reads TGTGCCAGCAGCCAAGAACCCCAGGGAATCGGCACCGGGGAGCTGTTTTTT.

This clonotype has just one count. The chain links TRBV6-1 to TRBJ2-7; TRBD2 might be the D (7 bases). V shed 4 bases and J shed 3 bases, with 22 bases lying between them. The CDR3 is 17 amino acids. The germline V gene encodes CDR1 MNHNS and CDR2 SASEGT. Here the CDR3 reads CASSGGGLLAQNYEQYF. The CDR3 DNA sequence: TGTGCCAGCAGTGGAGGGGGGTTACTAGCGCAGAACTACGAGCAGTACTTC.

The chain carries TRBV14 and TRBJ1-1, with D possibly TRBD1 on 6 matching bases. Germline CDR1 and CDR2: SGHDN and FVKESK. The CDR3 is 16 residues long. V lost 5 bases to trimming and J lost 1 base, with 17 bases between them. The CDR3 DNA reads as TGTGCCAGCAGCTCAACTCAGGGGATTGGGAACACTGAAGCTTTCTTT. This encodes CASSSTQGIGNTEAFF.

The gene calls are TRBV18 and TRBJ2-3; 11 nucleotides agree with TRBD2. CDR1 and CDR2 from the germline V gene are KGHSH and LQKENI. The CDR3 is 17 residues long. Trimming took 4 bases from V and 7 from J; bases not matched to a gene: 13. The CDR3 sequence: CASSLLAGGDYGNTQYF. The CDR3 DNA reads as TGTGCCAGCTCACTTCTAGCGGGAGGAGATTATGGGAATACGCAGTATTTT.

The CDR3 bases are TGTGCCAGCAGCTGGGCGAGCGGGAGAAGGGAGCAGTACTTC. Amino acid sequence: CASSWASGRREQYF. The J gene is TRBJ2-7, the V gene TRBV7-2; 8 nucleotides line up with TRBD2. Losses at the gene ends were 4 bases for V and 7 bases for J; bases not matched to a gene: 9. The CDR3 covers 14 residues. Germline assignment: CDR1 SGHTA and CDR2 FQGNSA.

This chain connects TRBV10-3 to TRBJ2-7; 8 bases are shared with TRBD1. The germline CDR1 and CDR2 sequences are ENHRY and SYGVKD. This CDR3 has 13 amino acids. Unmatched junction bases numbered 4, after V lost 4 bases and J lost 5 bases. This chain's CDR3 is CAISGTGKNEQYF. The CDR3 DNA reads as TGTGCCATCAGTGGGACAGGGAAAAACGAGCAGTACTTC.

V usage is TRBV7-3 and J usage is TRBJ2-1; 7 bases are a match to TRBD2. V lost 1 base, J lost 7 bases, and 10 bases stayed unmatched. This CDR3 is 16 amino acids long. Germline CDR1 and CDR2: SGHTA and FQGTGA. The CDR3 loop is CASSLMGEGLVNEQFF. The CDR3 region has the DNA TGTGCCAGCAGCTTAATGGGGGAGGGCCTCGTTAATGAGCAGTTCTTC.

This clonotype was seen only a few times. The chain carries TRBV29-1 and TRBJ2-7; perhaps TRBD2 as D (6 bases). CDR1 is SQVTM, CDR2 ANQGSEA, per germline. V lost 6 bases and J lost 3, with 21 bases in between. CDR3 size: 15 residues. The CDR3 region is CSVLWGEKSNYEQYF. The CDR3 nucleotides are TGCAGCGTCCTGTGGGGGGAGAAGTCTAACTACGAGCAGTACTTC.

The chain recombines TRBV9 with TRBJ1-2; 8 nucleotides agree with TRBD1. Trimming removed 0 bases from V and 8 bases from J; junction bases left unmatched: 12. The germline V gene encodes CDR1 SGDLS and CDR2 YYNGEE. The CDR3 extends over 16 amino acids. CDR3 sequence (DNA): TGTGCCAGCAGCGTAGGTCAGGGGGCGACCGCCGGGGGCTACACCTTC. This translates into CASSVGQGATAGGYTF.

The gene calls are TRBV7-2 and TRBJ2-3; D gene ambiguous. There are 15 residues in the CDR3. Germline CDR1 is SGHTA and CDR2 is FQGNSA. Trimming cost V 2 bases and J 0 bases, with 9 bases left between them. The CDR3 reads CASSLWLFSTDTQYF. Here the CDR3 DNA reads TGTGCCAGCAGCTTATGGCTCTTCAGCACAGATACGCAGTATTTT.

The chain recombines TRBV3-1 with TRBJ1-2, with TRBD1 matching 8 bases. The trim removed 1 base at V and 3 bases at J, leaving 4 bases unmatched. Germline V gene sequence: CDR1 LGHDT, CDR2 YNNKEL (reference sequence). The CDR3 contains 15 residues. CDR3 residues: CASSQGTGTYYGYTF. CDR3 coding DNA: TGTGCCAGCAGCCAAGGGACAGGGACGTACTATGGCTACACCTTC.

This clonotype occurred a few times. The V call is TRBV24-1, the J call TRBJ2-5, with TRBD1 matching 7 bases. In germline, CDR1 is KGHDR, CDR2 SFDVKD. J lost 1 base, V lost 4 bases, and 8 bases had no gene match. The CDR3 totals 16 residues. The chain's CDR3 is CATSEPGQNFQETQYF. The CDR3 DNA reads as TGTGCCACCAGTGAGCCGGGACAGAACTTCCAAGAGACCCAGTACTTC.

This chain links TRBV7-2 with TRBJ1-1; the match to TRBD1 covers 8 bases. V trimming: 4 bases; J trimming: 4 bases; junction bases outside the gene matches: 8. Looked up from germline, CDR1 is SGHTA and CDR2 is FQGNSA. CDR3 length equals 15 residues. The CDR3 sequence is CASSSRTGKGTEAFF. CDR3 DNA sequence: TGTGCCAGCAGCTCACGGACAGGGAAGGGCACTGAAGCTTTCTTT.

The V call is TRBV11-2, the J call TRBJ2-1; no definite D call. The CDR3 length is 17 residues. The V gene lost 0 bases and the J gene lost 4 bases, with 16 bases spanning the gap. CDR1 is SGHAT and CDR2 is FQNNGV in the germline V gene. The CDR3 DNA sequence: TGTGCCAGCAGCTTAGATCGATTGGTTATCCCTTACAATGAGCAGTTCTTC. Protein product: CASSLDRLVIPYNEQFF.

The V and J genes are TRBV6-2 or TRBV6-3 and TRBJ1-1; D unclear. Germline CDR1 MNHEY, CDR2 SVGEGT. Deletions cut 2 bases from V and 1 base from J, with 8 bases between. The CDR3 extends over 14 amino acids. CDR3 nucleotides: TGTGCCAGCAGTTACACGGCCAAGAACACTGAAGCTTTCTTT. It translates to CASSYTAKNTEAFF.

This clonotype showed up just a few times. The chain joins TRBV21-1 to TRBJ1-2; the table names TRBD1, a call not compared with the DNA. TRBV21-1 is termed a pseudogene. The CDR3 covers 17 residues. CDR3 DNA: TGTGCCAGCAGCTTACGGGACAGGGTATCCTGGTCCTATGGCTACACCTTC. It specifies CASSLRDRVSWSYGYTF.

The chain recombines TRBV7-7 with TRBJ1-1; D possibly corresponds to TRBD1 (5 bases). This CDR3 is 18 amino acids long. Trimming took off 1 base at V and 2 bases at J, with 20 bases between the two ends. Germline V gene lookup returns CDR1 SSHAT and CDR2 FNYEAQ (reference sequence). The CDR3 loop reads CASSLGFQGRENNTEAFF. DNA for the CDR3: TGTGCCAGCAGCTTAGGGTTCCAGGGAAGGGAGAATAACACTGAAGCTTTCTTT.

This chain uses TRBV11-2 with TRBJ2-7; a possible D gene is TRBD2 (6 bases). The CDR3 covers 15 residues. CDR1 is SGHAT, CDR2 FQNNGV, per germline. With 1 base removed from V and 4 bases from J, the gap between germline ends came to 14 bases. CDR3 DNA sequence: TGTGCCAGCAGCTTAGCCGGCGGGGACCCTTACGAGCAGTACTTC. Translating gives CASSLAGGDPYEQYF. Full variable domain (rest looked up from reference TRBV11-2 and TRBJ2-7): EAGVAQSPRYKIIEKRQSVAFWCNPISGHATLYWYQQILGQGPKLLIQFQNNGVVDDSQLPKDRFSAERLKGVDSTLKIQPAKLEDSAVYLCASSLAGGDPYEQYFGPGTRLTVT.